This is a list of T cell receptor beta chains from one sample in a study of response to subunit inactivated influenza vaccine. TCRdb ran MiXCR on the RT-PCR reads and lists one entry per CDR3 protein. The sample shows more than 600,000 distinct CDR3 sequences, approximately 17% of them seen only once. Source: PBMCs from blood, taken 4 to 6 days after vaccination. All receptors come from a man in his fifties or sixties who received an inactivated influenza vaccine. The CDR3 runs from the conserved cysteine through the conserved F or W. D genes are given only for firm matches. The size entry is marked missing in some rows and otherwise reads once, few, many or a size class.

d_gene,v_gene,abundance,j_gene,CDR3nt,CDR3aa
TRBD1,TRBV6-1,NA,TRBJ1-2,TGTGCCAGCAGGGGGACAGGACGTAACTATGGCTACACCTTC,CASRGTGRNYGYTF
TRBD1,TRBV4-2,many,TRBJ2-1,TGTGCCAGCAGCCCCGGAGTCTGGGGACAGGGTGGTGAGCAGTTCTTC,CASSPGVWGQGGEQFF
NA,TRBV7-6,few,TRBJ2-1,TGTGCCAGCAGCCAACCCTTTGCCAATGAGCAGTTCTTC,CASSQPFANEQFF
NA,TRBV20-1,NA,TRBJ2-7,TGCAGTGCTAGAGGACAGGTGAATTTTTACGAGCAGTACTTC,CSARGQVNFYEQYF
TRBD2,TRBV4-3,NA,TRBJ2-3,TGCGCCAGCAGCCAAGTCCCGGGACTAGCGGGAGGGCCGGTGGATACGCAGTATTTT,CASSQVPGLAGGPVDTQYF
NA,TRBV14,few,TRBJ2-7,TGTGCCAGCAGCCAATTTATGGCCTACGAGCAGTACTTC,CASSQFMAYEQYF
TRBD1,TRBV29-1,few,TRBJ1-1,TGCAGCGGTAGACAGGGGAGGAACACTGAAGCTTTCTTT,CSGRQGRNTEAFF
NA,TRBV7-9,few,TRBJ2-5,TGTGCCAGCAGCTTTGTGAGCACCCAAGAGACCCAGTACTTC,CASSFVSTQETQYF
NA,TRBV5-1,NA,TRBJ2-7,TGCGCCAGCAGCTCCGGGACATCAGTTTCCTACGAGCAGTACTTC,CASSSGTSVSYEQYF
TRBD1,TRBV4-3,few,TRBJ1-2,TGCGCCAGCAGCCAAGAGGATACAGGGGGATCCTTTAACTATGGCTACACCTTC,CASSQEDTGGSFNYGYTF
NA,TRBV20-1,NA,TRBJ2-5,TGCAGTGCTAGTTCGAGGAGGGGGGCAGTGGAGACCCAGTACTTC,CSASSRRGAVETQYF
NA,TRBV27,NA,TRBJ1-5,TGTGCCAGCAGTTTATCGATCCTACAGCCCCAGCATTTT,CASSLSILQPQHF
NA,TRBV2,few,TRBJ2-1,TGTGCCAGCACCCTGGGAGGGGGGGAATACAATGAGCAGTTCTTC,CASTLGGGEYNEQFF
NA,TRBV7-9,NA,TRBJ2-2,TGTGCCAGCAGCTTAGTTGGCAGGGTGGCCGGGGAGCTGTTTTTT,CASSLVGRVAGELFF
NA,TRBV20-1,NA,TRBJ1-1,TGCAGTGCTCTTGACTGGAACACTGAAGCTTTCTTT,CSALDWNTEAFF
NA,TRBV10-3,many,TRBJ2-1,TGTGCCATCAGTGAATTGGACGAAGTACCCTACAATGAGCAGTTCTTC,CAISELDEVPYNEQFF
TRBD1,TRBV20-1,few,TRBJ2-5,TGCAGTGCTGGACGAGGGACAGGGGGCGAGACCCAGTACTTC,CSAGRGTGGETQYF
NA,TRBV7-9,NA,TRBJ1-2,TGTGCCAGCACCGCTGGGGGGGCGAGTGACTACACCTTC,CASTAGGASDYTF
NA,TRBV4-3,NA,TRBJ1-1,TGCGCCAGCAGCCAAGAAGGCAGGTTCCCCACTGAAGCTTTCTTT,CASSQEGRFPTEAFF